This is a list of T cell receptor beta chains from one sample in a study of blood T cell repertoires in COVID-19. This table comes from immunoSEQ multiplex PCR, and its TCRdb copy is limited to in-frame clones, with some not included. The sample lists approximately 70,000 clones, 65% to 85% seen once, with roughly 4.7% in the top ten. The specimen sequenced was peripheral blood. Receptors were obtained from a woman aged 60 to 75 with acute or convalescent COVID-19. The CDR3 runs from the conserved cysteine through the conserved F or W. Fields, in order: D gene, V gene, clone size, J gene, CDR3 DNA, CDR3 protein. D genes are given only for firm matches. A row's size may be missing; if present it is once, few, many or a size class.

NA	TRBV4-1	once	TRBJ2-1	TGCGCCAGCAGCGCTAGTTACGACAATGAGCAGTTCTTC	CASSASYDNEQFF
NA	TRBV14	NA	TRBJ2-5	TGTGCCAGCAGCCCGGGGGAAGAGACCCAGTACTTC	CASSPGEETQYF
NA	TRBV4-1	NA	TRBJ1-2	TGCGCCAGCAGTCCGAGCCTTAACTATGGCTACACCTTC	CASSPSLNYGYTF
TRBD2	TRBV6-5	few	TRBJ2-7	TGTGCCAGCAGAGACGGGGGGGGAAACTACTTC	CASRDGGGNYF
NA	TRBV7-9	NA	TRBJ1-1	TGTGCCAGCAGCTTAGTTGCGGGGAACACTGAAGCTTTCTTT	CASSLVAGNTEAFF
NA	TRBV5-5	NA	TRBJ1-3	TGTGCCAGCAGCGGGCTGGCCTTCTCTGGAAACACCATATATTTT	CASSGLAFSGNTIYF
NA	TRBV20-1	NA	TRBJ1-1	TGCAGTGCTAGTGAGCCTGGGGCTTCGGGTGAAGCTTTCTTT	CSASEPGASGEAFF
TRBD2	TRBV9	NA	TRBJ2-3	TGTGCCAGCAGCGTAGGCGGGGGGGCCGTAGATACGCAGTATTTT	CASSVGGGAVDTQYF
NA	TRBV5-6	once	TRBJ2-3	TGTGCCAGCAGCTTGGCCGGGAGCACAGATACGCAGTATTTT	CASSLAGSTDTQYF
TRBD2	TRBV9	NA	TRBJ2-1	TGTGCCAGCAGCCCTACTAGCGGTCCCCACAATGAGCAGTTCTTC	CASSPTSGPHNEQFF
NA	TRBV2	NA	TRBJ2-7	TGTGCCATCTCACCTTCTAGAGTCGAGCAGTACTTC	CAISPSRVEQYF
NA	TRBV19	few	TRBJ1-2	TGTGCCAGTAAGGGGGTAGTGAGGGCTGGCTACACCTTC	CASKGVVRAGYTF
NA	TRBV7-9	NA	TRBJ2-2	TGTGCCAGCAGCTTGCGGCAGTCTCCAACCGGGGAGCTGTTTTTT	CASSLRQSPTGELFF
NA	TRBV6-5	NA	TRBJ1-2	TGTGCCAGCAGTTATACCTCCCGGGGATATGGCTACACCTTC	CASSYTSRGYGYTF
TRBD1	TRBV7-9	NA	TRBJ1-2	TGTGCCAGCAGCTCGGCGCGCGGACAGGGGTTTGGCTACACCTTC	CASSSARGQGFGYTF
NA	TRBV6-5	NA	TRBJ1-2	TGTGCCAGCAGGGGCCAGGGGAAATGGGGCTACACCTTC	CASRGQGKWGYTF
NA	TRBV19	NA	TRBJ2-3	TGTGCCAGTAGTATTTATGCAGGGGCAGATACGCAGTATTTT	CASSIYAGADTQYF
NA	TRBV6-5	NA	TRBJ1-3	TGTGCCAGCAGACGTGGACAGTCTGGAAACACCATATATTTT	CASRRGQSGNTIYF
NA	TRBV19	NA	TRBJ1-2	TGTGCCAGTTCTTCAGGGCACGCTGAAGGTGGCTACACCTTC	CASSSGHAEGGYTF
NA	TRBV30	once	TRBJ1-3	TGTGCCTGCCACGCGAGGGATTTGGGGGGAAACACCATATATTTT	CACHARDLGGNTIYF
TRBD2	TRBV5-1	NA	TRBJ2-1	TGCGCCAGCAGTCAAGCGGGGGGGCACAATGAGCAGTTCTTC	CASSQAGGHNEQFF
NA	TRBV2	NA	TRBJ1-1	TGTGCCAGCCGGAGGGGGAACACTGAAGCTTTCTTT	CASRRGNTEAFF
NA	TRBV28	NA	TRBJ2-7	TGTGCCACCGGAGGGGGCCTACACGAGCAGTACTTC	CATGGGLHEQYF
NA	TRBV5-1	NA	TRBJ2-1	TGCGCCAGCAGCTCAACAGGAATCCTCAATGAGCAGTTCTTC	CASSSTGILNEQFF
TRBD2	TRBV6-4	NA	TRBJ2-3	TGTGCCAGCAGTGCCGTAGCGGGGGCTACAGATACGCAGTATTTT	CASSAVAGATDTQYF
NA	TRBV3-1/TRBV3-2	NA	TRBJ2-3	TGTGCCAGCAGCCAAGACTCAAGGGGACTGGCGCAGTATTTT	CASSQDSRGLAQYF
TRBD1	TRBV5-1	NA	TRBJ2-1	TGCGCCAGCAGTATACACAGGGGGCAGTCCTACAATGAGCAGTTCTTC	CASSIHRGQSYNEQFF
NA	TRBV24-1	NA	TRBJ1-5	TGTGCCACCAGTGATGCCCAGACAGCGTCCCAGCATTTT	CATSDAQTASQHF
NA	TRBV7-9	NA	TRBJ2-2	TGTGCCAGCAGCTCAGTAACCGGGGAGCTGTTTTTT	CASSSVTGELFF
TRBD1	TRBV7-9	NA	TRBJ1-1	TGTGCCAGCAGCTCTTTAGGGGGCAGCACTGAAGCTTTCTTT	CASSSLGGSTEAFF
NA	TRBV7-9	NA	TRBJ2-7	TGTGCCAGCAGCTTTTTGCGGGGGCGTGACGGCGAGCAGTACTTC	CASSFLRGRDGEQYF
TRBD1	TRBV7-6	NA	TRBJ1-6	TGTGCCAGCAGCACGGACAGGGAAAATAATTCACCCCTCCACTTT	CASSTDRENNSPLHF
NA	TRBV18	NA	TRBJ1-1	TGTGCCAGCTCAGGGTTCGGGACTGAAGCTTTCTTT	CASSGFGTEAFF
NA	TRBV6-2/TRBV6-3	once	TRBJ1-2	TGTGCCAGCAGTCTCGACAGGAGCTATGGCTACACCTTC	CASSLDRSYGYTF
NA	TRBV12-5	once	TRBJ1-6	TGTGCTAGTGGTTTGACGGTGACAGGTTCACCTTCACCCCTCCACTTT	CASGLTVTGSPSPLHF
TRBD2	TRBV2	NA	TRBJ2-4	TGTGCCAGCAGTGTAGAACTAGCGGGGGGCCTAGCCAAAAACATTCAGTACTTC	CASSVELAGGLAKNIQYF
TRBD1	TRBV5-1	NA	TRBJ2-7	TGCGCCAGCAGCCTCCGACAGGGGAACGAGCAGTACTTC	CASSLRQGNEQYF
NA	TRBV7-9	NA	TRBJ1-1	TGTGCCAGCAGCTTAGGGGGGGAAACTGAAGCTTTCTTT	CASSLGGETEAFF
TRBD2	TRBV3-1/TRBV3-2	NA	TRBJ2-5	TGTGCCAGCAGCCGAAGAACAGGTAGGGAGGGAGAGACCCAGTACTTC	CASSRRTGREGETQYF
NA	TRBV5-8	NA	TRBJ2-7	TGTGCCAGCAGCTTAGGTTCCCTGGGCATGGACGAGCAGTACTTC	CASSLGSLGMDEQYF
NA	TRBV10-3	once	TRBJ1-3	TGTGCCATCAGTGACAGGGCTTGGCCAAACTCTGGAAACACCATATATTTT	CAISDRAWPNSGNTIYF
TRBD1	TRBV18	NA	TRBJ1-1	TGTGCCAGCTCACCACCCGGACAGGGGAACACTGAAGCTTTCTTT	CASSPPGQGNTEAFF
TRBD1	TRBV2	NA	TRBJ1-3	TGTGCCAGCAGAGCCGACAGGGTCGCTGGAAACACCATATATTTT	CASRADRVAGNTIYF
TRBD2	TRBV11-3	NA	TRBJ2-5	TGTGCCAGCAGCTTAGCGGGAGGGTCTCAAGAGACCCAGTACTTC	CASSLAGGSQETQYF
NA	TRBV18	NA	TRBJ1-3	TGTGCCAGCTCACCACCCGATGCTATCCGAAACACCATATATTTT	CASSPPDAIRNTIYF
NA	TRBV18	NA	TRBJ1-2	TGTGCCAGCTCACTCTACAGGGATGACTATGGCTACACCTTC	CASSLYRDDYGYTF
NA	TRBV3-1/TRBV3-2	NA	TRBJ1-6	TGTGCCAGCACTGGCACCCCGTATAATTCACCCCTCCACTTT	CASTGTPYNSPLHF
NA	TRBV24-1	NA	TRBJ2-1	TGTGCCACCAGTGACCCCCTAGGAGGGACGCCCAATGAGCAGTTCTTC	CATSDPLGGTPNEQFF
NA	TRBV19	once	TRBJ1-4	TGTGCCAGTAGTACCGCCCGGGGGTCTAATGAAAAACTGTTTTTT	CASSTARGSNEKLFF
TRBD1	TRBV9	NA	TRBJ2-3	TGTGCCAGCAGCGCAGGGGGAGCCACAGATACGCAGTATTTT	CASSAGGATDTQYF
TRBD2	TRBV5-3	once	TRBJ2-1	TGTGCCAGAAGCCCTAGCGGGGGGCCCCCGCCCAATGAGCAGTTCTTC	CARSPSGGPPPNEQFF
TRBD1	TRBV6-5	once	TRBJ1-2	TGTGCCAGCAGAACCGGGACAGGGACCTATGGCTACACCTTC	CASRTGTGTYGYTF
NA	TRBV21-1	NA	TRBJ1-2	TGTGCCAGCAGCAAAGGAGCCAGGGGCGATGGCTACACCTTC	CASSKGARGDGYTF
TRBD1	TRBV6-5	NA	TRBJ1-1	TGTGCCAGCAGTCTGGGACAGGGCAACACTGAAGCTTTCTTT	CASSLGQGNTEAFF
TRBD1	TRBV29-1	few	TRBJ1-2	TGCAGCGTCCAAGTCGGACAGGGCAGTGGCTACACCTTC	CSVQVGQGSGYTF
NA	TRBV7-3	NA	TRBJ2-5	TGTGCCAGCAGCTCAGGGATTATGGAGACCCAGTACTTC	CASSSGIMETQYF
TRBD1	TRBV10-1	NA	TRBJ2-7	TGCGCCAGCAGGCCGCACCCGCTCGACAGGGTTAATATCTCCGAGCAGTACTTC	CASRPHPLDRVNISEQYF
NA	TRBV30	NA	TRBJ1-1	TGTGCCTGGACCCCCCGGGGGAGGAACACTGAAGCTTTCTTT	CAWTPRGRNTEAFF
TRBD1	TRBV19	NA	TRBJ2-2	TGTGCCAGTAGTAGGGACAGGGACACCGGGGAGCTGTTTTTT	CASSRDRDTGELFF